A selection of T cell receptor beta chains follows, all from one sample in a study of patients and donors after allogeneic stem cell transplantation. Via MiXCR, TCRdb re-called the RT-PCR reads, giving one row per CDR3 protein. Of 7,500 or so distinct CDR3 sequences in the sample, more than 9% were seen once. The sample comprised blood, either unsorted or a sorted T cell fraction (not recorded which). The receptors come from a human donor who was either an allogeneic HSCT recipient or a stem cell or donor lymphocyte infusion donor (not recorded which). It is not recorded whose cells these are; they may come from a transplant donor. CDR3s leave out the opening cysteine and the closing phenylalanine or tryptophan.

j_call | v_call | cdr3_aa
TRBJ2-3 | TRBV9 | ASSVYNTDTQY
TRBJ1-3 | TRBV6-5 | ATRRGFGNTIY
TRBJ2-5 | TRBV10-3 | AISVNRQETQY
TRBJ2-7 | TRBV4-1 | ASSQDSSYEQY
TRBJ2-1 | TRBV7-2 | ASSLRRGRNEQF
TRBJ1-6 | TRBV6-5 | ASSYPLVLGAVFGSPLH
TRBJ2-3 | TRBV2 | ASNPTSGEGDTQY
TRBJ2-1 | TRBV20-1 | SARDIKAGDYNEQF
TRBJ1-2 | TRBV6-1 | ASSEGSAPNYGYT
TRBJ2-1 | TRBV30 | AWSGYNEQF
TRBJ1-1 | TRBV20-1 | SARDPLISRGTEAL
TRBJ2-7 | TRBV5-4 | ASSLDRYEQY
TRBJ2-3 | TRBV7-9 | ASSPNSGPGVTQY
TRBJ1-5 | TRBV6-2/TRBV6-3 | ASGLTGGSAQPQH
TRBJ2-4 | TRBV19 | ASSQGQGADIQY
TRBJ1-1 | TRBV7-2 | ASSLDDGTEAF
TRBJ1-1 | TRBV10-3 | AISDHCRTRNTEAF
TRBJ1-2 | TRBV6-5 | ASSYPRQGEGGYT
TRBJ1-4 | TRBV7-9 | ASSFGAGQGVIPATNEKLF
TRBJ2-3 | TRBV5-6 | ASSLIGLGGDTQY
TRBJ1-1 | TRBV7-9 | ASSLARQGTTEAF
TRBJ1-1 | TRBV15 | ATSRDPGTEAF
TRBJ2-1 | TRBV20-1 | SARDGLGEF
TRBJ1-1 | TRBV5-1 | ASKLGRDTEAF